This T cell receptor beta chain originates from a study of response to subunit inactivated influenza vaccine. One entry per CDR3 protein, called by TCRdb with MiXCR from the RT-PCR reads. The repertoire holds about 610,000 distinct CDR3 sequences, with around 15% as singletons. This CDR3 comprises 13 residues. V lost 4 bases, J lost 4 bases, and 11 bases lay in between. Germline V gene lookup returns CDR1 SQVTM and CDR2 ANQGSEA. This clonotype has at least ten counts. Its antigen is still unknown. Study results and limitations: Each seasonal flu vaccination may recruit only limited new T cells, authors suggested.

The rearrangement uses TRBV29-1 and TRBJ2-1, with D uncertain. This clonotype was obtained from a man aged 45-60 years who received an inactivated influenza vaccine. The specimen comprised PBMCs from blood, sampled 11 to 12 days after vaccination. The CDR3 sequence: CSVGQRAYNEQFF. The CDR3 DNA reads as TGCAGCGTTGGGCAGCGAGCGTACAATGAGCAGTTCTTC.